This T cell receptor (beta chain) was found in a study of blood T cells in healthy people across ages. Study outcomes and limitations: Long-lived donors exceeded aged donors in naive CD4+ cells and diversity. TCR beta diversity, measured per million T cells, fell in a roughly linear way with age.

The CDR3 contains 15 residues. Trimming took 2 bases from V and 3 from J, leaving 11 bases between them. The germline CDR1 and CDR2 sequences are PRHDT and FYEKMQ (reference sequence). No fewer than 6 million PBMCs went into each sample. For the second PCR, which ran for 7 to 11 cycles, a sample-barcoded 5' primer and a J-beta primer mix were used. At least 2.5 million CDR3-containing paired-end reads were obtained per sample. TCRdb recomputed calls from the 5' RACE reads with MiXCR, one row per CDR3 protein. Here the sample spans around 1,100,000 distinct CDR3 sequences, roughly two fifths being singletons. Details on this clonotype: Its target is unknown.

The sequenced sample consisted of blood. This clonotype was sampled from a man between 18 and 29 years old in good health. The chain has TRBV13 and TRBJ2-4; no firm D call. CDR3 sequence reads: CASSLFKAGKNIQYF. Here the CDR3 DNA reads TGTGCCAGCAGCTTATTTAAGGCTGGCAAAAACATTCAGTACTTC.